This T cell receptor beta chain was observed in a study of blood T cell repertoires in COVID-19. Germline CDR1 reads SGHTA; CDR2 reads FQGNSA. This CDR3 comprises 14 residues. V lost 5 bases and J lost 3, with 14 bases in between. Sequencing used immunoSEQ multiplex PCR; TCRdb keeps in-frame clones, though not all of them. The sample lists roughly 280,000 clones, around four fifths occurring once. The chain joins TRBV7-2 to TRBJ2-7, with D maybe TRBD1 (6 bases). The source of this sequence is a man aged 55-75 years who had recovered from COVID-19. The specimen was peripheral blood. CDR3 sequence (DNA): TGTGCCAGCAGCCCCGGGACATTTCTCTACGAGCAGTACTTC. Amino acids: CASSPGTFLYEQYF.